This T cell receptor (beta chain) was documented in a study of blood T cell repertoires in COVID-19. Original processing methods: Researchers report that nucleated cell counts were estimated from reference gene primer amplification. TCRdb's copy holds only in-frame clones and misses some; the assay was immunoSEQ multiplex PCR. The DNA was the basis for D and trimming; V, J and clone size are from that table. The data hold about 62,000 clones, with approximately 90% observed a single time. Germline V gene sequence: CDR1 GTSNPN, CDR2 SVGIG (reference sequence). Unmatched junction bases numbered 10, after V lost 5 bases and J lost 6 bases. The CDR3 is made up of 15 amino acids.

The receptor comes from a woman aged 55-69 years with COVID-19, enrolled during active disease. What was sequenced was peripheral blood. The chain is built from TRBV30 and TRBJ2-2, with TRBD2 identical over 9 bases. The CDR3 loop is CAWGILAGASGELFF. CDR3 nucleotides: TGTGCCTGGGGAATCTTAGCGGGAGCGTCCGGGGAGCTGTTTTTT.